Listed here are 25 T cell receptor beta chains from one sample, sequenced in a study of blood T cell repertoires in COVID-19. TCRdb's table, derived via immunoSEQ multiplex PCR, lists solely in-frame clones and lacks some. The sample includes 400,000 to 450,000 clones, 89% of them seen just once. The sequencing sample was made of peripheral blood. All receptors derive from a woman aged 40 to 55 with COVID-19, enrolled during active disease.

The J gene is TRBJ2-7, the V gene TRBV27; possibly TRBD2 for D (5 bases). V lost 0 bases to trimming and J lost 0 bases, with 12 bases between them. Germline values: CDR1 MNHEY, CDR2 SMNVEV (reference sequence). There are 16 residues in the CDR3. CDR3 amino acids: CASSLSGLGSSYEQYF. Written as DNA, the CDR3 is TGTGCCAGCAGTTTATCAGGGCTAGGGAGCTCCTACGAGCAGTACTTC.

V usage is TRBV12-3 or TRBV12-4 and J usage is TRBJ2-5; 9 bases are a match to TRBD1. This CDR3 spans 13 amino acids. Germline trimming cut 10 bases from V and 5 bases from J; bases unmatched to any gene: 8. The CDR3 bases are TGTGCCACCACAGGGGGCATCGGGGAGACCCAGTACTTC. Translated, it gives CATTGGIGETQYF.

The chain couples TRBV7-9 to TRBJ1-2, with TRBD1 matching 11 bases. The germline V gene encodes CDR1 SEHNR and CDR2 FQNEAQ (reference sequence). CDR3 length: 18 residues. V shed 5 bases and J 2 bases; nucleotides not matched to a gene: 13. The CDR3 loop is CASSGDRGVEVVNYGYTF. In DNA form, the CDR3 reads TGTGCCAGCAGCGGGGACAGGGGGGTAGAGGTGGTGAACTATGGCTACACCTTC.

This clone was picked up a small number of times. The V call is TRBV7-2, the J call TRBJ1-6; D gene uncertain. The CDR3 contains 16 residues. With 2 bases removed from V and 8 bases from J, the gap between germline ends came to 16 bases. CDR1 and CDR2 (germline): SGHTA, FQGNSA. Here the CDR3 reads CASSLKSFSRDSPLHF. CDR3 in DNA: TGTGCCAGCAGCTTAAAGAGTTTCTCTCGGGATTCACCCCTCCACTTT.

The chain employs TRBV6-6 and TRBJ2-7, with 12 bases matching TRBD1. Germline values: CDR1 MNHNY, CDR2 SVGAGI (reference sequence). This CDR3 comprises 15 residues. V lost 4 bases and J lost 5; bases outside the gene matches: 6. The CDR3 DNA reads as TGTGCCAGCAGTTTACCGGGACAGGGGGCCGACGAGCAGTACTTC. It codes for CASSLPGQGADEQYF.

V and J are TRBV27 and TRBJ1-1, with D possibly being TRBD1 (5 bases). CDR3 length equals 15 residues. V lost 2 bases and J lost 4, with 14 bases in between. CDR1 and CDR2 from the germline V gene are MNHEY and SMNVEV (reference sequence). CDR3 sequence (DNA): TGTGCCAGCAGTTTAGGAGGTGGGGGGAGCACTGAAGCTTTCTTT. Residues: CASSLGGGGSTEAFF.

V usage is TRBV2 and J usage is TRBJ1-1; TRBD1 is a possible D gene (5 bases). The ends were cut back, 6 bases at V and 6 bases at J, with 14 bases in the middle. This CDR3 region has 13 residues. CDR1 and CDR2 from the germline V gene are SNHLY and FYNNEI. The CDR3 here is CASSFSGKAEAFF. In nucleotides, the CDR3 is TGTGCCAGCAGCTTTTCAGGGAAGGCTGAAGCTTTCTTT. The full variable domain, rest sourced from reference TRBV2 and TRBJ1-1, is EPEVTQTPSHQVTQMGQEVILRCVPISNHLYFYWYRQILGQKVEFLVSFYNNEISEKSEIFDDQFSVERPDGSNFTLKIRSTKLEDSAMYFCASSFSGKAEAFFGQGTRLTVV.

The chain has TRBV25-1 and TRBJ1-5; possibly TRBD1 for D (5 bases). Trimming took 4 bases from V and 8 from J, leaving 15 bases between them. The CDR3 consists of 14 residues. Germline assignment: CDR1 MGHDK and CDR2 SYGVNS. The CDR3: CASSGSGREKPQHF. DNA of the CDR3: TGTGCCAGCAGTGGCTCGGGACGGGAGAAGCCCCAGCATTTT.

This sequence joins TRBV9 and TRBJ1-1; weak D call: TRBD1 (6 bases). The germline gives CDR1 SGDLS, CDR2 YYNGEE. The V and J ends lost 3 bases and 4 bases respectively, with 16 bases between them. The CDR3 totals 15 residues. CDR3 DNA: TGTGCCAGCAGCGCGCACCAGGGGTTGGGCACTGAAGCTTTCTTT. Translated, it gives CASSAHQGLGTEAFF.

The chain recombines TRBV27 with TRBJ2-3; 9 nucleotides agree with TRBD2. Germline assignment: CDR1 MNHEY and CDR2 SMNVEV (reference sequence). V trimming: 2 bases; J trimming: 9 bases; junction bases outside the gene matches: 9. The CDR3 has 15 residues. The CDR3: CASSLGRGGFDTQYF. CDR3 bases: TGTGCCAGCAGTTTAGGGCGGGGGGGCTTCGACACGCAGTATTTT.

The chain carries TRBV30 and TRBJ1-4, with D perhaps TRBD1 (6 bases). The CDR3 totals 13 residues. Trimming shortened V by 4 bases and J by 5 bases, and 11 bases separated the two germline ends. Germline V gives CDR1 GTSNPN, CDR2 SVGIG (reference sequence). CDR3 loop: CAWMGHTNEKLFF. The DNA of the CDR3 is TGTGCCTGGATGGGACACACGAATGAAAAACTGTTTTTT.

The chain joins TRBV5-1 to TRBJ1-6; TRBD1 might be the D (5 bases). The CDR3 contains 14 residues. V dropped 2 bases and J dropped 5 bases, with 8 bases sitting between them. Germline V gives CDR1 SGHRS, CDR2 YFSETQ. CDR3 in DNA: TGCGCCAGCAGCTTCGCCAGGGATAATTCACCCCTCCACTTT. It codes for CASSFARDNSPLHF.

A remark on this clone: The junction departs from the called germline gene at one end, perhaps through a read error. The chain is built from TRBV2 and TRBJ1-1, with D uncertain. Germline V CDR1 and CDR2: SNHLY, FYNNEI. This CDR3 has 13 amino acids. CDR3 in DNA: TGTGCCAGCACTGAACGCGGTTACACTGAAGCTTTCTTT. Its translation: CASTERGYTEAFF.

This chain connects TRBV2 to TRBJ1-5; 8 nucleotides line up with TRBD1. V shed 7 bases, J shed 0 bases, and the junction held 5 bases outside the gene matches. Per the germline V gene, CDR1 is SNHLY and CDR2 is FYNNEI. CDR3 length: 15 amino acids. Here the CDR3 reads CASTLGQDSNQPQHF. The CDR3 nucleotides read TGTGCCAGCACCCTGGGACAGGATAGCAATCAGCCCCAGCATTTT.

In this sample, this clone turned up once. The chain is built from TRBV30 and TRBJ2-1; D possibly corresponds to TRBD2 (6 bases). Germline values: CDR1 GTSNPN, CDR2 SVGIG (reference sequence). Trimming took off 1 base at V and 10 bases at J, with 14 bases between the two ends. This CDR3 has 13 residues. The CDR3 here is CAWSASTRGEQFF. CDR3 bases: TGTGCCTGGAGTGCGTCCACGCGGGGCGAGCAGTTCTTC.

The chain is built from TRBV28 and TRBJ1-4; perhaps TRBD1 as D (5 bases). V lost 2 bases to trimming and J lost 7 bases, with 11 bases between them. This CDR3 comprises 14 residues. The germline gives CDR1 MDHEN, CDR2 SYDVKM. CDR3 in DNA: TGTGCCAGCAGTTTAGGAAGGACAATTGAAAAACTGTTTTTT. As protein: CASSLGRTIEKLFF.

The rearrangement uses TRBV6-6 and TRBJ1-5; 8 bases match TRBD1. From germline, CDR1 is MNHNY and CDR2 SVGAGI (reference sequence). The CDR3 length is 15 residues. V was pared by 2 bases and J by 4 bases, with 4 bases of the junction left unmatched. In DNA, the CDR3 is TGTGCCAGCAGTTACCTGGGACAGGAAAATCAGCCCCAGCATTTT. As protein: CASSYLGQENQPQHF.

The V call is TRBV4-3, the J call TRBJ2-3; 7 bases fit TRBD2. The CDR3 loop spans 15 amino acids. The germline CDR1 and CDR2 sequences are LGHNA and YSLEER. The V gene end was trimmed by 0 bases and the J gene end by 6 bases; junction bases not matched to a gene: 6. The CDR3 spells CASSQDWGGADTQYF. For the CDR3, the DNA is TGCGCCAGCAGCCAAGACTGGGGGGGTGCGGATACGCAGTATTTT.

This chain uses TRBV6-5 with TRBJ1-4; 7 positions agree with TRBD1. This CDR3 region has 13 residues. Trimming removed 8 bases from V and 5 bases from J; junction bases left unmatched: 5. The V gene's germline CDR1 is MNHEY and CDR2 SVGAGI. The CDR3 spells CASRKQGNEKLFF. The CDR3 DNA reads as TGTGCCAGCCGAAAACAGGGGAATGAAAAACTGTTTTTT.

The chain is built from TRBV5-4 and TRBJ1-4; D remains ambiguous. Germline V lookup: CDR1 SGHNT, CDR2 YYREEE (reference sequence). The V end was cut by 2 bases, the J end by 11 bases, with 13 bases between. This CDR3 region has 13 residues. The chain's CDR3 is CASSLPGGEKLFF. The CDR3 DNA reads TGTGCCAGCAGCTTACCCGGCGGTGAGAAACTGTTTTTT.

The chain couples TRBV7-9 to TRBJ2-5, with D tentatively TRBD1 (5 bases). V lost 5 bases and J 7 bases, leaving 8 bases between the germline ends. CDR3 size: 11 residues. Germline lookup yields CDR1 SEHNR and CDR2 FQNEAQ (reference sequence). The CDR3 DNA follows: TGTGCCAGCAGCACCCAGGGGACCCAGTACTTC. This encodes CASSTQGTQYF. Complete variable domain (other parts from reference TRBV7-9 and TRBJ2-5): DTGVSQNPRHKITKRGQNVTFRCDPISEHNRLYWYRQTLGQGPEFLTYFQNEAQLEKSRLLSDRFSAERPKGSFSTLEIQRTEQGDSAMYLCASSTQGTQYFGPGTRLLVL.

The rearrangement joins TRBV7-2 to TRBJ1-2, with TRBD1 as a possible D gene (6 bases). Germline loops: CDR1 SGHTA, CDR2 FQGNSA. V was shortened by 2 bases and J by 8 bases, with 21 bases between the two germline ends. The CDR3 length is 16 residues. DNA for the CDR3: TGTGCCAGCAGCTTAAGGGGGGACTACAGGGTCAGGGGCTACACCTTC. This codes for CASSLRGDYRVRGYTF. The variable domain in full, completed from reference TRBV7-2 and TRBJ1-2, reads GAGVSQSPSNKVTEKGKDVELRCDPISGHTALYWYRQSLGQGLEFLIYFQGNSAPDKSGLPSDRFSAERTGGSVSTLTIQRTQQEDSAVYLCASSLRGDYRVRGYTFGSGTRLTVV.

V usage is TRBV10-3 and J usage is TRBJ1-5; D call uncertain. The germline V and J ends were trimmed by 0 bases and 4 bases, with 13 bases remaining between them. Per germline, CDR1 ENHRY and CDR2 SYGVKD. The CDR3 runs to 16 residues. This CDR3 is CAISESPGSDNQPQHF. CDR3 DNA sequence: TGTGCCATCAGTGAGTCGCCAGGATCCGATAATCAGCCCCAGCATTTT.

The chain joins TRBV6-5 to TRBJ2-7; D may be TRBD2 (6 bases). Germline V gene sequence: CDR1 MNHEY, CDR2 SVGAGI. The CDR3 spans 13 residues. V was shortened by 8 bases and J by 4 bases, with 15 bases between the two germline ends. CDR3 in amino acids: CASGGSGQYEQYF. CDR3 sequence (DNA): TGTGCCAGCGGGGGGTCAGGCCAATACGAGCAGTACTTC.

The chain carries TRBV10-1 and TRBJ1-4; no clear D gene. Germline-derived CDR1 and CDR2 are WNHNN and SYGVQD (reference sequence). V was trimmed by 10 bases and J by 0 bases, leaving 21 bases between them. This CDR3 region has 17 residues. CDR3 loop: CANPVFPALATNEKLFF. CDR3 bases: TGCGCCAACCCGGTATTTCCTGCTCTAGCAACTAATGAAAAACTGTTTTTT.